The clone carrying this T cell receptor (beta chain) was counted many times. This record comes from a study of T cells in Graves' hyperthyroidism and ophthalmopathy. The J segment lost 5 bases and the V segment lost 6 bases, leaving 8 bases of the junction unmatched. The CDR3 runs 16 residues. Amplification of TCR beta CDR3 regions used RNA as the template. With the HTBI primer set, the TCR CDR3 went through a first round of RT-PCR. A single record per CDR3 protein comes from TCRdb applying MiXCR to the multiplex PCR reads. The sample lists roughly 570,000 distinct CDR3 sequences; approximately 15% were seen once.

Source material: blood. This chain uses TRBV12-3 or TRBV12-4 with TRBJ2-2; 11 nucleotides align to TRBD2. The sequence was obtained from a young woman with Graves' hyperthyroidism. CDR3 in DNA: TGTGCCAGCAGCCCAGTAGCGGGAGGGGGTACCGGGGAGCTGTTTTTT. Its protein product is CASSPVAGGGTGELFF.